This T cell receptor (beta chain) was identified in a study of blood T cell repertoires in COVID-19. Study-wide context: The United States, Italy and Spain were the sources of the acute and convalescent COVID-19 samples. Sample material is recorded as cDNA or gDNA derived from T cells, B-cell-depleted T cells, or PBMCs.

This clone was seen only once. Germline CDR1 and CDR2: SGHNT and YYREEE (reference sequence). The CDR3 is made up of 15 amino acids. V gave up 5 bases and J gave up 9 bases; unmatched junction bases: 12. Sequencing used immunoSEQ multiplex PCR; TCRdb keeps in-frame clones, though not all of them. The top ten clones hold roughly 4.5% of a sample with under 170,000 clones, roughly nine tenths of them seen once. The gene calls are TRBV5-4 and TRBJ1-2, with 11 bases lining up with TRBD1. What was sequenced was peripheral blood. The TCR was taken from a woman in her sixties or seventies with active or convalescent COVID-19. CDR3 sequence reads: CASSHRTGGSLSYTF. The CDR3, as DNA: TGTGCCAGCAGTCATAGGACAGGGGGCTCGTTGAGCTACACCTTC.